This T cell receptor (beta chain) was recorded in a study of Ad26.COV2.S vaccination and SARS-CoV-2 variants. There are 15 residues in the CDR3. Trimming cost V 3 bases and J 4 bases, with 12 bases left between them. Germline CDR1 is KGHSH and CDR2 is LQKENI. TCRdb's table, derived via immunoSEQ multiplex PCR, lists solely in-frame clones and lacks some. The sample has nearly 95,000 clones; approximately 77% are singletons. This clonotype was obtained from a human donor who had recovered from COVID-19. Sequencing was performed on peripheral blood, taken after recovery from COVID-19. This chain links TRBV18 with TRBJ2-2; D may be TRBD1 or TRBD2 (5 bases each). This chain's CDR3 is CASSPRDPSTGELFF. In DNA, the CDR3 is TGTGCCAGCTCACCCCGGGACCCAAGCACCGGGGAGCTGTTTTTT.